The 9 T cell receptor beta chains below all came from one sample that was sequenced in a study of identical twins (dated by TCRdb to about 2016). Library preparation employed 5' RACE. Sequencing took place on an Illumina HiSeq 2000. TCRdb's own reprocessing of the public reads used fastp at Q25 and MiXCR and kept productive beta chains. Merged by CDR3 protein, the rows form single entries marked with the most common genes and DNA. In this sample the table shows hundreds of thousands of distinct CDR3 sequences, around 9.7% of which occur a single time. The ten largest clones take up roughly 7% of the sample. These sequences were also reported in another study, on yellow fever vaccine responses in identical twins.

Sequences were obtained from CD8+ T cells sorted from blood. These receptors all stem from a woman aged 18-29 years in good health.

The CDR3 coding sequence is TGTGCCAGCAGCTTAGAAACTAGCGGGGGGTATAGCTCCTACAATGAGCAGTTCTTC. Amino acid sequence: CASSLETSGGYSSYNEQFF. The chain couples TRBV11-1 to TRBJ2-1, with 12 bases identical to TRBD2. V dropped 1 base and J dropped 0; count of bases not matched to a gene: 7. Germline lookup yields CDR1 SGHAT and CDR2 FQDESV (reference sequence). CDR3 length equals 19 residues.

This clonotype was recorded a few times. The chain has TRBV7-9 and TRBJ2-1; the match to TRBD1 covers 9 bases. Per the germline V gene, CDR1 is SEHNR and CDR2 is FQNEAQ (reference sequence). J lost 10 bases, V lost 5 bases, and 9 bases had no gene match. The CDR3 has 14 residues. The DNA of the CDR3 is TGTGCCAGCAGCGGACGGGACAGGGTTTGGGAGCAGTTCTTC. Protein product: CASSGRDRVWEQFF.

This clonotype was recorded many times. The chain uses TRBV7-9 and TRBJ2-1, with 8 bases lining up with TRBD2. The CDR3 sequence is 16 residues long. Unmatched junction bases numbered 18, after V lost 8 bases and J lost 9 bases. Per germline, CDR1 SEHNR and CDR2 FQNEAQ (reference sequence). DNA of the CDR3: TGTGCCAGCGCTGGGGAAACCGGGAGGGCCTGGGTTGAGCAGTTCTTC. Residues: CASAGETGRAWVEQFF.

This clonotype came up many times. This rearrangement joins TRBV7-9 to TRBJ2-7; TRBD1 might be the D (5 bases). The V gene lost 5 bases and the J gene lost 0 bases, with 17 bases spanning the gap. The CDR3 is made up of 16 amino acids. The germline CDR1 and CDR2 sequences are SEHNR and FQNEAQ (reference sequence). For the CDR3, the DNA is TGTGCCAGCAGCCCGTATACAGGCAGCACCTCCTACGAGCAGTACTTC. Translated, it gives CASSPYTGSTSYEQYF.

This clonotype appeared many times. DNA of the CDR3: TGTGCCAGCAGCCCCATGGGGTCGGACACTGAAGCTTTCTTT. Protein product: CASSPMGSDTEAFF. The chain recombines TRBV7-3 with TRBJ1-1; D unclear. The germline V gene encodes CDR1 SGHTA and CDR2 FQGTGA. CDR3 length: 14 residues. Trimming stripped 5 bases from V and 3 bases from J, with 13 bases between.

This clonotype was recorded a few times. The chain couples TRBV6-1 to TRBJ2-7; no firm D call. V gave up 4 bases and J gave up 4 bases, with 11 bases separating them. The germline CDR1 and CDR2 sequences are MNHNS and SASEGT. The length of the CDR3 is 13 residues. In nucleotides, the CDR3 is TGTGCCAGCAGTGCTAGACTGTCATACGAGCAGTACTTC. Its translation: CASSARLSYEQYF.

The V and J genes are TRBV27 and TRBJ1-6; D perhaps matches TRBD1 (5 bases). CDR3 length: 15 amino acids. From germline, CDR1 is MNHEY and CDR2 SMNVEV (reference sequence). The V gene lost 6 bases and the J gene lost 3 bases, with 12 bases spanning the gap. In nucleotides, the CDR3 is TGTGCCAGCAGCCCCCCAGGGTACTATAATTCACCCCTCCACTTT. Translating it yields CASSPPGYYNSPLHF.

In its sample, this clonotype was seen a few times. This chain links TRBV11-3 with TRBJ2-1; the match to TRBD2 covers 11 bases. Trimming removed 5 bases from V and 8 bases from J; junction bases left unmatched: 14. The CDR3 contains 17 residues. CDR1 and CDR2 (germline): SGHNT, YENEEA. CDR3 loop: CASSPRTSGSPGDEQFF. The DNA of the CDR3 is TGTGCCAGCAGCCCCCGGACTAGCGGGTCCCCGGGGGATGAGCAGTTCTTC. The full variable domain, completed using reference TRBV11-3 and TRBJ2-1, is EAGVVQSPRYKIIEKKQPVAFWCNPISGHNTLYWYLQNLGQGPELLIRYENEEAVDDSQLPKDRFSAERLKGVDSTLKIQPAELGDSAVYLCASSPRTSGSPGDEQFFGPGTRLTVL.

The chain links TRBV27 to TRBJ1-2; 7 bases are a match to TRBD1. The germline V gene encodes CDR1 MNHEY and CDR2 SMNVEV (reference sequence). The CDR3 totals 14 residues. V lost 6 bases and J lost 3; bases outside the gene matches: 7. CDR3 protein: CASSQRGLHYGYTF. DNA for the CDR3: TGTGCCAGCAGCCAAAGGGGGCTGCACTATGGCTACACCTTC.